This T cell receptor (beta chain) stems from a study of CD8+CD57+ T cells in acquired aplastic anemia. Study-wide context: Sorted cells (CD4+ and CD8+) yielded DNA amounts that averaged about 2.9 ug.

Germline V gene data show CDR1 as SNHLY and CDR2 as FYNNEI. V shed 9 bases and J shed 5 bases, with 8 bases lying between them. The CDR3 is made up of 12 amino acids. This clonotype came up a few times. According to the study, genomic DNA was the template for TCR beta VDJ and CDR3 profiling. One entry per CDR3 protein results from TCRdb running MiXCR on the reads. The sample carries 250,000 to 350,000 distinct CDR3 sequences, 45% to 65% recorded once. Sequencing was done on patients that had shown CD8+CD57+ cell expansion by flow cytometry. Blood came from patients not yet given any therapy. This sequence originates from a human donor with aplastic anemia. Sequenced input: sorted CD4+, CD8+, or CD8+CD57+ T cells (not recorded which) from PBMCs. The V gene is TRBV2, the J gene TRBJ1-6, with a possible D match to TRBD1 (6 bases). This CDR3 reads CARQGNNSPLHF. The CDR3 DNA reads TGTGCCAGACAGGGAAATAATTCACCCCTCCACTTT.